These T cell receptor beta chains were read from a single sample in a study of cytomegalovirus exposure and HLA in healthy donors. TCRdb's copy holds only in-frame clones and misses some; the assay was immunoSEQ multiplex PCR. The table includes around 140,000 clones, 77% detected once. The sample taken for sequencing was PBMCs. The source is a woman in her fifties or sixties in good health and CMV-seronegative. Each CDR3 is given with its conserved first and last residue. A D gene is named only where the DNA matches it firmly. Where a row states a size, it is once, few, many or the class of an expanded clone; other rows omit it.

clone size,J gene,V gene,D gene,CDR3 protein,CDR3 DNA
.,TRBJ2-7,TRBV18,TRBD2,CASSVGGYSYEQYF,TGTGCCAGCTCCGTCGGGGGGTACTCCTACGAGCAGTACTTC
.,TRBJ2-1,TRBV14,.,CASSLTGYNEQFF,TGTGCCAGCAGCCTGACAGGATACAATGAGCAGTTCTTC
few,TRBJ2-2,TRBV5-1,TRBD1,CASTARQGDTGELFF,TGCGCCAGCACAGCACGACAGGGAGACACCGGGGAGCTGTTTTTT
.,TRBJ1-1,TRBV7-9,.,CSSSPTGWEAFF,TGTTCCAGCAGCCCTACCGGTTGGGAAGCTTTCTTT
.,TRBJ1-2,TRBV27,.,CASSFLQDYGYTF,TGTGCCAGCAGTTTCTTACAGGACTATGGCTACACCTTC
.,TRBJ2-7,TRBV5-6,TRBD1,CASSTGQVFSSYEQYF,TGTGCCAGCAGCACCGGACAGGTCTTCAGCTCCTACGAGCAGTACTTC
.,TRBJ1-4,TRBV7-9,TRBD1,CASSEGYRGPTNEKLFF,TGTGCCAGCAGCGAGGGGTACAGGGGGCCAACTAATGAAAAACTGTTTTTT
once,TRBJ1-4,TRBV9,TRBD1,CASSVATGTATGEKLFF,TGTGCCAGCAGCGTAGCTACGGGGACAGCGACGGGTGAAAAACTGTTTTTT
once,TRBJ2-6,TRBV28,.,CASSPRQPGANVLTF,TGTGCCAGCAGTCCTCGACAGCCTGGGGCCAACGTCCTGACTTTC
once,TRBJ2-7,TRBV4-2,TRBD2,CASSQGTSSYEQYF,TGTGCCAGCAGCCAAGGGACTAGCTCCTACGAGCAGTACTTC
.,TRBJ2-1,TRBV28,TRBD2,CASSPGSGIQYNEQFF,TGTGCCAGCAGCCCGGGGAGCGGGATTCAATACAATGAGCAGTTCTTC
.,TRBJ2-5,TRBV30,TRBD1,CAWSFTGGRDF,TGTGCCTGGAGTTTTACAGGGGGCCGGGACTTC
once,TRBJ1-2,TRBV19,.,CASSRFGHIHGYTF,TGTGCCAGTAGTAGATTCGGACATATTCATGGCTACACCTTC
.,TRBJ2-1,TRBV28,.,CARNRLASGDEQFF,TGTGCCAGAAACAGACTTGCCTCAGGGGATGAGCAGTTCTTC
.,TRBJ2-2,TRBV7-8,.,CASRLGQRNTGELFF,TGTGCCAGCAGACTAGGACAGAGGAACACCGGGGAGCTGTTTTTT
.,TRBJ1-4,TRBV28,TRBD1,CASSFAGTGNEKLFF,TGTGCCAGCAGTTTTGCCGGGACAGGGAATGAAAAACTGTTTTTT
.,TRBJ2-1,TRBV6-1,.,CASSGRAGNEQFF,TGTGCCAGCAGTGGTCGGGCGGGCAATGAGCAGTTCTTC
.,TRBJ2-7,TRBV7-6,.,CASSLVSQGYEQYF,TGTGCCAGCAGCTTAGTATCGCAGGGCTACGAGCAGTACTTC
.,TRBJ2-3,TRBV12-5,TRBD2,CASGLAGGPPVPDTQYF,TGTGCTAGTGGTTTGGCGGGGGGACCCCCAGTCCCCGATACGCAGTATTTT
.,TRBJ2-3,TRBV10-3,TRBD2,CAISRLASDTQYF,TGTGCCATCAGCAGACTAGCATCAGATACGCAGTATTTT
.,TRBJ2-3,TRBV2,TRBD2,CASSPGLGPAYADTQYF,TGTGCCAGCAGTCCGGGACTAGGACCTGCCTACGCAGATACGCAGTATTTT
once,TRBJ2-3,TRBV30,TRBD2,CARRAGGLDTQYF,TGTGCTAGGCGAGCGGGGGGATTAGATACGCAGTATTTT
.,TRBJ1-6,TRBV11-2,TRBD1,CASSARGQNNSPLHF,TGTGCCAGCAGCGCGCGGGGACAGAATAATTCACCCCTCCACTTT
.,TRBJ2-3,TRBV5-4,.,CASSFPGVWTDTQYF,TGTGCCAGCAGCTTTCCGGGGGTGTGGACAGATACGCAGTATTTT
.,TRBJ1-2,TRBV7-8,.,CASSARDINNYGYTF,TGTGCCAGCAGCGCCCGGGACATCAATAACTATGGCTACACCTTC
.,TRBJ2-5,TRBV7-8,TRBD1,CASSRDRDETQYF,TGTGCCAGCAGCCGGGACAGGGATGAGACCCAGTACTTC
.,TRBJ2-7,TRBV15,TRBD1,CATSRGTGDYEQYF,TGTGCCACCAGCAGAGGGACAGGGGACTACGAGCAGTACTTC
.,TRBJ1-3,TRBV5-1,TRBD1,CASSTGQGVSGNTIYF,TGCGCCAGCAGCACGGGACAGGGAGTCTCTGGAAACACCATATATTTT
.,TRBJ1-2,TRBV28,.,CASSLSAGVGYTF,TGTGCCAGCAGTTTATCGGCAGGGGTCGGCTACACCTTC
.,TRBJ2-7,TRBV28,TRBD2,CASSLFRGGARGQYF,TGTGCCAGCAGTTTATTTCGCGGGGGGGCACGCGGGCAGTACTTC
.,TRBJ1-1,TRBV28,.,CASSLSPGGNGAEAFF,TGTGCCAGCAGTTTAAGCCCCGGGGGAAATGGTGCTGAAGCTTTCTTT
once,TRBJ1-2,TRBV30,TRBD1,CAWSRDRPYGYTF,TGTGCCTGGAGCCGGGACAGGCCGTATGGCTACACCTTC
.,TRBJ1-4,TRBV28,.,CASSLIGGGNEKLFF,TGTGCCAGCAGTTTAATCGGGGGGGGGAACGAAAAACTGTTTTTT
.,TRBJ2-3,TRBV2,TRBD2,CASKLAGTITDTQYF,TGTGCCAGTAAATTAGCGGGTACGATCACAGATACGCAGTATTTT
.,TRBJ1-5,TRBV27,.,CASSLGSGPQPQHF,TGTGCCAGCAGTTTAGGGAGTGGGCCCCAGCCCCAGCATTTT
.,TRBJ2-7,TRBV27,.,CASSLGGRVGYEQYF,TGTGCCAGCAGTTTAGGGGGCAGGGTTGGGTACGAGCAGTACTTC
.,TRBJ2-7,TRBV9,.,CASSVESQGLVRDEQYF,TGTGCCAGCAGCGTAGAGTCCCAGGGGTTAGTTAGGGACGAGCAGTACTTC
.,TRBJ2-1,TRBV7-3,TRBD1,CASSRRQGSYNEQFF,TGTGCCAGCAGCCGAAGACAGGGATCCTACAATGAGCAGTTCTTC
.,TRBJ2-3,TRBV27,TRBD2,CASRGRARDTQYF,TGTGCCAGCAGAGGGAGGGCGCGAGATACGCAGTATTTT
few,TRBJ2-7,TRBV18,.,CASSPGRLPSYEQYF,TGTGCCAGCTCACCTGGCAGACTCCCCTCCTACGAGCAGTACTTC
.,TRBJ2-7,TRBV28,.,CASSPPGLGEYF,TGTGCCAGCAGTCCTCCGGGCCTCGGGGAGTACTTC
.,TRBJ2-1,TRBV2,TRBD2,CASRAKPSGSTNEQFF,TGTGCCAGCAGGGCGAAACCTAGCGGGAGCACCAATGAGCAGTTCTTC
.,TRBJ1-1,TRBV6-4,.,CASRKTENTEAFF,TGTGCCAGCAGGAAGACAGAGAACACTGAAGCTTTCTTT
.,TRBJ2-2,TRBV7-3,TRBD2,CASSFGGSDTGELFF,TGTGCCAGCAGCTTCGGGGGGTCGGACACCGGGGAGCTGTTTTTT
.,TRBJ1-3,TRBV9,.,CASSAQGGGNTIYF,TGTGCCAGCAGCGCACAGGGTGGTGGAAACACCATATATTTT
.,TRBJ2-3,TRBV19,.,CASSTGYPTDTQYF,TGTGCCAGTAGTACAGGGTACCCCACAGATACGCAGTATTTT
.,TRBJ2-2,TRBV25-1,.,CASTVNTASSGELFF,TGTGCCAGCACAGTGAATACGGCTAGTTCCGGGGAGCTGTTTTTT
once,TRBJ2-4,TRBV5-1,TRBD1,CASSPGQAVRNIQYF,TGCGCCAGCAGCCCCGGACAGGCCGTTCGGAACATTCAGTACTTC
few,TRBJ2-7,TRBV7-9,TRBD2,CASSKWDYYEQYF,TGTGCCAGCAGCAAATGGGACTACTACGAGCAGTACTTC
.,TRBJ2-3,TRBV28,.,CASRARQAGTDTQYF,TGTGCCAGCAGAGCCCGACAGGCTGGCACAGATACGCAGTATTTT
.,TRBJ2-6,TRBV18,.,CASSPPAGANVLTF,TGTGCCAGCTCACCACCGGCAGGGGCCAACGTCCTGACTTTC
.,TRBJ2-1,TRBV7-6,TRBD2,CASSPSGSGLTFNEQFF,TGTGCCAGCAGCCCAAGCGGGAGCGGGCTTACCTTCAATGAGCAGTTCTTC
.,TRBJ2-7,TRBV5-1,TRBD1,CASSFVPRAGGDEQYF,TGCGCCAGCAGCTTTGTCCCTCGGGCAGGGGGCGACGAGCAGTACTTC